This T cell receptor beta chain was sequenced for a study of T cells in Graves' hyperthyroidism and ophthalmopathy. Regarding the study as a whole: Ophthalmopathy could be told apart from stable hyperthyroidism with a 13 V-J model.

Researchers took RNA transcripts and amplified the TCR beta CDR3 regions from them. The HTBI primer set was used in a first-round RT-PCR of the TCR CDR3. TCRdb ran MiXCR on the multiplex PCR reads and lists one entry per CDR3 protein. The sample has 700,000 to 950,000 distinct CDR3 sequences, approximately 40% seen once. The CDR3 length is 15 residues. Per the germline V gene, CDR1 is SGDLS and CDR2 is YYNGEE. Trimming stripped 7 bases from V and 4 bases from J, with 20 bases between. To note about this clonotype: Its antigen is as yet unknown.

An absence of ophthalmopathy progression within 18 months meant stable Graves' hyperthyroidism. Exclusion followed for patients with uncontrolled infection, other autoimmune disease, pregnancy or lactation. This rearrangement joins TRBV9 to TRBJ1-1; tentative D call: TRBD1 (6 bases). This sequence originates from a woman in her thirties or forties with Graves' hyperthyroidism. The sequenced sample consisted of blood. CDR3 region: CASSPRTGFVTEAFF. The CDR3 DNA reads as TGTGCCAGCTCACCACGAACAGGGTTCGTCACTGAAGCTTTCTTT.